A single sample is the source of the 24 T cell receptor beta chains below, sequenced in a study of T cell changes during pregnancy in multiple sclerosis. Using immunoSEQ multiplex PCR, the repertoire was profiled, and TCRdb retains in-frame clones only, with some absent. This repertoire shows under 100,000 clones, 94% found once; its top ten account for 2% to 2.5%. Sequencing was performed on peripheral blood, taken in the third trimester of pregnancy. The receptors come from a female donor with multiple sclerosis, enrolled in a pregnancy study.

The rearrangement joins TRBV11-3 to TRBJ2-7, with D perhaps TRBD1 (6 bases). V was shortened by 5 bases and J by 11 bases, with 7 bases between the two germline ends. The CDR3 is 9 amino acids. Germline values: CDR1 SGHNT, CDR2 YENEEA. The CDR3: CASSKGEYF. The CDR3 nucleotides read TGTGCCAGCAGCAAGGGGGAGTACTTC.

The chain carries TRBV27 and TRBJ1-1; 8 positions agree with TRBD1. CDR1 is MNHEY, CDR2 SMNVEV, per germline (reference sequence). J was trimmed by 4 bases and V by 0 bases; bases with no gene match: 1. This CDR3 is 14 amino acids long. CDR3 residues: CASSLSTGATEAFF. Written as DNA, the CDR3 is TGTGCCAGCAGTTTATCGACAGGGGCCACTGAAGCTTTCTTT.

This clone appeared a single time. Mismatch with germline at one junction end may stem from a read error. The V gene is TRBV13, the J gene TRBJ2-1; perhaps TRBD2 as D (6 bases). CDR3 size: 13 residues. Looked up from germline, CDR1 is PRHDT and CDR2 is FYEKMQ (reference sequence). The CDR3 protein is CASSLGLGREQFF. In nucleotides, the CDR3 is TGTGCCAGCAGCCTAGGACTGGGGAGGGAGCAGTTCTTC.

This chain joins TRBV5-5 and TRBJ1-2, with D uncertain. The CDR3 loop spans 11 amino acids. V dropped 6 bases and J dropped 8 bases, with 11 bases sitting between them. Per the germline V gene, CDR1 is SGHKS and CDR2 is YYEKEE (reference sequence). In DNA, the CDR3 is TGTGCCAGCATCTACCAAGAGGGCTACACCTTC. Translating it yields CASIYQEGYTF.

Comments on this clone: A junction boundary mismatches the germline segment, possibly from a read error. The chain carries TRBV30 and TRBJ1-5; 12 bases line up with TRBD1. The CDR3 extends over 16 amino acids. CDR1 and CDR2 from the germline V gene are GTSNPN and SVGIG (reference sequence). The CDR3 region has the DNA TGTGCCTGGAGCGCCCCCGGGACAGGGGGCAACCAGCCCCAGCATTTT. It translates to CAWSAPGTGGNQPQHF.

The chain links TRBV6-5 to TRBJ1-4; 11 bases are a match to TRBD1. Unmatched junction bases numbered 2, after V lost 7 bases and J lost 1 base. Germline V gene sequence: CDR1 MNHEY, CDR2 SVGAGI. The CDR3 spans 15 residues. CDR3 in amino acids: CASKGTGGTNEKLFF. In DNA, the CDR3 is TGTGCCAGCAAAGGGACAGGGGGAACTAATGAAAAACTGTTTTTT.

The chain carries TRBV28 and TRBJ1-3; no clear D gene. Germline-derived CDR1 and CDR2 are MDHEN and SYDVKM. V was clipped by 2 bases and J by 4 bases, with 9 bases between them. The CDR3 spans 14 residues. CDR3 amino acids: CASSLVTPGNTIYF. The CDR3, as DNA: TGTGCCAGCAGTTTAGTGACACCAGGAAACACCATATATTTT.

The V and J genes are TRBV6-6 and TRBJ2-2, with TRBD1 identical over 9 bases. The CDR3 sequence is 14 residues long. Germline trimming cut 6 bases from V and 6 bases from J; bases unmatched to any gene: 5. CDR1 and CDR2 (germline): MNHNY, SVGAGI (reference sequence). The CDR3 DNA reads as TGTGCCAGCAGCGGGACAGGGACCCCCGGGGAGCTGTTTTTT. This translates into CASSGTGTPGELFF.

This CDR3 is CASSGGSGNQPQHF. DNA of the CDR3: TGTGCCAGCAGTGGGGGCAGTGGCAATCAGCCCCAGCATTTT. This chain links TRBV6-1 with TRBJ1-5; D may be TRBD1 (5 bases). V was pared by 4 bases and J by 2 bases, with 9 bases between. CDR3 length: 14 residues. CDR1 and CDR2 from the germline V gene are MNHNS and SASEGT.

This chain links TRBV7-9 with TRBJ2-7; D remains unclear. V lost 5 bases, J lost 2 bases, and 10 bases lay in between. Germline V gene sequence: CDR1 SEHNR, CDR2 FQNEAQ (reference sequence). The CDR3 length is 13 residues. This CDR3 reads CASSPLGPYEQYF. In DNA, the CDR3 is TGTGCCAGCAGCCCACTTGGGCCCTACGAGCAGTACTTC. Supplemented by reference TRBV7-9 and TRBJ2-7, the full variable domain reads DTGVSQNPRHKITKRGQNVTFRCDPISEHNRLYWYRQTLGQGPEFLTYFQNEAQLEKSRLLSDRFSAERPKGSFSTLEIQRTEQGDSAMYLCASSPLGPYEQYFGPGTRLTVT.

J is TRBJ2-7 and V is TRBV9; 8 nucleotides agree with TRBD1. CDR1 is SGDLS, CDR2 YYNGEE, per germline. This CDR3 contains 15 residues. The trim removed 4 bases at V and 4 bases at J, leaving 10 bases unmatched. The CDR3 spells CASSPDRGGYYEQYF. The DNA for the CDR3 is TGTGCCAGCAGCCCAGACAGGGGAGGTTATTACGAGCAGTACTTC.

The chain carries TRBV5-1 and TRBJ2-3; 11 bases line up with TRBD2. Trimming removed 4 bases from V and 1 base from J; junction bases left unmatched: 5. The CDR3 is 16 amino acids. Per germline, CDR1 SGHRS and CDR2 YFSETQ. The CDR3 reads CASSGIAGGGTDTQYF. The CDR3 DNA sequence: TGCGCCAGCAGCGGGATAGCGGGGGGGGGCACAGATACGCAGTATTTT. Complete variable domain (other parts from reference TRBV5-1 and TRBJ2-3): KAGVTQTPRYLIKTRGQQVTLSCSPISGHRSVSWYQQTPGQGLQFLFEYFSETQRNKGNFPGRFSGRQFSNSRSEMNVSTLELGDSALYLCASSGIAGGGTDTQYFGPGTRLTVL.

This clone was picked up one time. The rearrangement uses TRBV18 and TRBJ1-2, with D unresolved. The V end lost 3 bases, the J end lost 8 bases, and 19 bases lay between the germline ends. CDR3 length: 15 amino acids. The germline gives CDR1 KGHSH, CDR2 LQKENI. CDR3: CASSPFSMEGGGYTF. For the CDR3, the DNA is TGTGCCAGCTCACCCTTTTCAATGGAGGGAGGAGGCTACACCTTC.

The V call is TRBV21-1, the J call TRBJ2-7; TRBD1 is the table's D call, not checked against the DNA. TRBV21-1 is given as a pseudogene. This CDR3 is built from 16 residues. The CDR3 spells CASRTRIGTEVYEQYF. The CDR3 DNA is TGTGCCAGCAGGACTAGGATAGGGACAGAAGTCTACGAGCAGTACTTC.

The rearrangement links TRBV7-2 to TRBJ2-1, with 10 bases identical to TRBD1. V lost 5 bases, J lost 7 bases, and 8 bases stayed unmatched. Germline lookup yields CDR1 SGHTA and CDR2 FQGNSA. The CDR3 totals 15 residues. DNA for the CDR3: TGTGCCAGCAGCCCCGGACAGGGGGGAAGGAATGAGCAGTTCTTC. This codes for CASSPGQGGRNEQFF. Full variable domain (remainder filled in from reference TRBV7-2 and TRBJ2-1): GAGVSQSPSNKVTEKGKDVELRCDPISGHTALYWYRQSLGQGLEFLIYFQGNSAPDKSGLPSDRFSAERTGGSVSTLTIQRTQQEDSAVYLCASSPGQGGRNEQFFGPGTRLTVL.

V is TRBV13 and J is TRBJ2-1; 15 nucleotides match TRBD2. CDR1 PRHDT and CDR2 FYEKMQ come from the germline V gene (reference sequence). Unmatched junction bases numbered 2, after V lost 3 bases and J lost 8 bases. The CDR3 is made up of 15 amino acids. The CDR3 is CASSFGLAGGDEQFF. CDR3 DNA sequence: TGTGCCAGCAGCTTCGGACTAGCGGGGGGGGATGAGCAGTTCTTC.

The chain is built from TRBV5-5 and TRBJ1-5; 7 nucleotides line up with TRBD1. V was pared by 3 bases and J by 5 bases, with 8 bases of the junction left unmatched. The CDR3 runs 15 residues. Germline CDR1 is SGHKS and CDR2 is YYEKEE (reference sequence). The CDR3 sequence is CASSSLQGNYQPQHF. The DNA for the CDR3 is TGTGCCAGCAGCTCTCTACAGGGGAATTATCAGCCCCAGCATTTT.

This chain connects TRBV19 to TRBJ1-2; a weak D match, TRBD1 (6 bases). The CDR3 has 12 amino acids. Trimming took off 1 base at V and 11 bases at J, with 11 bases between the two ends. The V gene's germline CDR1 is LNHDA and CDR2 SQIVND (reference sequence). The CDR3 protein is CASSIGGRGYTF. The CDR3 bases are TGTGCCAGTAGTATAGGTGGCAGGGGATACACCTTC.

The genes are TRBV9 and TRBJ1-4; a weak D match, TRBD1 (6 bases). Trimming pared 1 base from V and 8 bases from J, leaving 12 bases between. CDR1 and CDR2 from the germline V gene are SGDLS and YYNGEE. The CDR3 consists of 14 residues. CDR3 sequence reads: CASSVWDIPEKLFF. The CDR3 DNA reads TGTGCCAGCAGCGTATGGGACATACCCGAAAAACTGTTTTTT.

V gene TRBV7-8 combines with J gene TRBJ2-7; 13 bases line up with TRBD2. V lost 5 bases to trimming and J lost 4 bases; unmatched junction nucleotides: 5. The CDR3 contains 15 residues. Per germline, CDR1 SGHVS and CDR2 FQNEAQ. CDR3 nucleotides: TGTGCCAGCAGCCCTCGGACTAGCGGGGGTTACGAGCAGTACTTC. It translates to CASSPRTSGGYEQYF.

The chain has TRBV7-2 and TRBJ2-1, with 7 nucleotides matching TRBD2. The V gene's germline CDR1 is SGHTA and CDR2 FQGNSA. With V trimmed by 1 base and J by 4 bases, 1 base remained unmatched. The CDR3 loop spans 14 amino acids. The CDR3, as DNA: TGTGCCAGCAGCTTAGGGGGAGGGTACAATGAGCAGTTCTTC. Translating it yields CASSLGGGYNEQFF. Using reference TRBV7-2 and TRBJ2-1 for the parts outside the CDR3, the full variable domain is GAGVSQSPSNKVTEKGKDVELRCDPISGHTALYWYRQSLGQGLEFLIYFQGNSAPDKSGLPSDRFSAERTGGSVSTLTIQRTQQEDSAVYLCASSLGGGYNEQFFGPGTRLTVL.

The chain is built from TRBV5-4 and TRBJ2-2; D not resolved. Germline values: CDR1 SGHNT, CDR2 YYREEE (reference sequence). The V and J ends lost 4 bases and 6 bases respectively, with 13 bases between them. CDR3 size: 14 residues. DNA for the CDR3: TGTGCCAGCAGCGGCGGTGGCAGCCCCGGGGAGCTGTTTTTT. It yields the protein CASSGGGSPGELFF.

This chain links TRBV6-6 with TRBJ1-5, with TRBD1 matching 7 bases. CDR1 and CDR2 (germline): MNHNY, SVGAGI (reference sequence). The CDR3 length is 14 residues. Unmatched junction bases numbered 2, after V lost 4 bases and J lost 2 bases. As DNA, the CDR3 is TGTGCCAGCAGTTCTGGACAGGGCAATCAGCCCCAGCATTTT. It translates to CASSSGQGNQPQHF.

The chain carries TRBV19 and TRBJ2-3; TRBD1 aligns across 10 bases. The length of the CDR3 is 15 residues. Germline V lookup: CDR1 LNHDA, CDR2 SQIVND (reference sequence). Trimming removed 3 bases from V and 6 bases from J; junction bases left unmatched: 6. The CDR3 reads CASSIGGQGLDTQYF. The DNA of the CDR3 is TGTGCCAGTAGTATTGGGGGACAGGGGCTGGATACGCAGTATTTT.